A selection of T cell receptor beta chains follows, all from one sample in a study of blood T cell repertoires in COVID-19. Assay: immunoSEQ multiplex PCR; the TCRdb copy retains only in-frame clones and omits some. The sample shows hundreds of thousands of clones, around 90% of them seen only once. The specimen sequenced was peripheral blood. The receptors were sampled from a man aged 70-80 years with acute or convalescent COVID-19. The CDR3 runs from the conserved cysteine through the conserved F or W. D genes are given only for firm matches. Clone size is stated in some rows and not others, as once, few, many or a class when expanded.

TRBD1	TRBJ1-2	TRBV28	NA	CASSLWGGTGNGYTF	TGTGCCAGCAGTTTATGGGGCGGGACAGGGAATGGCTACACCTTC
NA	TRBJ1-3	TRBV2	NA	CASSRDNVLGNTIYF	TGTGCCAGCAGCCGGGACAACGTCCTTGGAAACACCATATATTTT
NA	TRBJ1-2	TRBV19	NA	CASSIPGYGYTF	TGTGCCAGTAGTATTCCCGGGTATGGCTACACCTTC
NA	TRBJ1-2	TRBV28	NA	CAARDTDYGYTF	TGTGCCGCCAGGGACACCGACTATGGCTACACCTTC
TRBD2	TRBJ2-7	TRBV10-3	NA	CAISAPGIAGSGEQYF	TGTGCCATCAGTGCCCCCGGGATAGCGGGGTCCGGAGAGCAGTACTTC
TRBD1	TRBJ2-4	TRBV28	once	CASRETGINIQYF	TGTGCCAGCAGGGAGACAGGGATTAACATTCAGTACTTC
NA	TRBJ2-6	TRBV28	once	CASSFGGPGANVLTF	TGTGCCAGCAGTTTCGGGGGTCCTGGGGCCAACGTCCTGACTTTC
NA	TRBJ1-2	TRBV4-2	once	CASSQEGPGRYGYTF	TGTGCCAGCAGCCAAGAGGGCCCCGGAAGGTATGGCTACACCTTC
NA	TRBJ2-7	TRBV15	NA	CATSRELQFYEQYF	TGTGCCACCAGCAGAGAGTTGCAGTTCTACGAGCAGTACTTC
NA	TRBJ2-5	TRBV6-5	NA	CASSQTGKQETQYF	TGTGCCAGCAGTCAAACAGGGAAACAAGAGACCCAGTACTTC
TRBD2	TRBJ2-3	TRBV19	NA	CASGLAGGGDTQYF	TGTGCCAGTGGACTAGCGGGAGGGGGTGATACGCAGTATTTT
NA	TRBJ2-5	TRBV28	NA	CASSYPSGQETQYF	TGTGCCAGCAGTTACCCATCCGGGCAAGAGACCCAGTACTTC
TRBD2	TRBJ2-2	TRBV15	NA	CATSRDRLATGELFF	TGTGCCACCAGCAGAGATCGACTAGCGACCGGGGAGCTGTTTTTT
TRBD1	TRBJ2-7	TRBV28	NA	CASSSPGTGDNEQYF	TGTGCCAGCAGTTCACCCGGGACAGGGGACAACGAGCAGTACTTC
TRBD1	TRBJ2-3	TRBV5-1	NA	CASEDRGGGTQYF	TGCGCCAGCGAGGACAGGGGAGGAGGTACGCAGTATTTT
NA	TRBJ1-1	TRBV6-5	NA	CASSTASNTEAFF	TGTGCCAGCAGTACTGCATCGAACACTGAAGCTTTCTTT
TRBD1	TRBJ2-7	TRBV9	NA	CASSQTPQGAQYEQYF	TGTGCCAGCAGCCAAACCCCGCAGGGGGCTCAGTACGAGCAGTACTTC
NA	TRBJ1-3	TRBV4-1	NA	CASSQDEIVRVRNTIYF	TGCGCCAGCAGCCAAGATGAAATCGTCAGGGTTCGAAACACCATATATTTT
TRBD1	TRBJ1-2	TRBV5-1	once	CASSGDRYGYTF	TGCGCCAGCAGCGGGGACAGGTATGGCTACACCTTC
NA	TRBJ2-5	TRBV9	NA	CASSVDRSTETQYF	TGTGCCAGCAGCGTAGACAGGTCAACGGAGACCCAGTACTTC
TRBD2	TRBJ2-1	TRBV15	NA	CATSELAGDNEQFF	TGTGCCACCAGCGAGCTAGCGGGTGACAATGAGCAGTTCTTC
TRBD2	TRBJ2-2	TRBV7-6	NA	CASSLSGSGRAGTGELFF	TGTGCCAGCAGCCTCTCTGGTAGCGGGAGGGCGGGCACCGGGGAGCTGTTTTTT
TRBD1	TRBJ2-1	TRBV28	NA	CASSSPGTGRSGEQFF	TGTGCCAGCAGTTCCCCTGGGACAGGGAGGTCGGGTGAGCAGTTCTTC
NA	TRBJ2-1	TRBV9	NA	CASSVDQQTYNEQFF	TGTGCCAGCAGCGTAGACCAACAGACCTACAATGAGCAGTTCTTC
NA	TRBJ2-5	TRBV28	NA	CASSFRSETQYF	TGTGCCAGCAGTTTCAGGTCAGAGACCCAGTACTTC
TRBD1	TRBJ2-7	TRBV3-1/TRBV3-2	NA	CASSNGQGPYEQYF	TGTGCCAGCAGCAATGGACAGGGCCCATACGAGCAGTACTTC
NA	TRBJ2-1	TRBV12-3/TRBV12-4	NA	CASSFLDRQFF	TGTGCCAGCAGTTTTCTGGACAGACAGTTCTTC
NA	TRBJ1-3	TRBV2	NA	CASSVGASGNTIYF	TGTGCCAGCAGTGTAGGGGCCTCTGGAAACACCATATATTTT